This T cell receptor (beta chain) comes out of a study of healthy donors' naive CD4 and CD8 T cells. The V gene lost 7 bases and the J gene lost 2 bases, with 4 bases spanning the gap. The length of the CDR3 is 10 residues. CDR1 is SQVTM, CDR2 ANQGSEA, per germline. Each TCR library used roughly 490 ng of total RNA and a linear amplification protocol. TCRdb passed the reads through MiXCR, listing each CDR3 protein once. The table has approximately 200,000 distinct CDR3 sequences, around three quarters seen once. Material: naive CD4+ and CD8+ T cells sorted from blood, pooled from several donors. The chain has TRBV29-1 and TRBJ2-3; D not resolved. The origin of this receptor is a pool of human donors in good health; the sample pools cells from several healthy donors. The CDR3 DNA follows: TGCAGCGGTAACACAGATACGCAGTATTTT. This encodes CSGNTDTQYF.